This T cell receptor (beta chain) stems from a study of CD8+ T cells in alopecia areata (dated by TCRdb to the late 2010s). For context, the study as a whole: Treated patients were enrolled in an open-label pilot trial of oral tofacitinib at 5 to 10 mg twice daily for moderate-to-severe alopecia areata. Amplification of TCRbeta CDR3 regions was done by immunoSEQ multiplex PCR using 35 Vbeta forward primers and 13 Jbeta reverse primers. Tofacitinib was given for 6 to 18 months, followed by 6 months of follow-up off drug to assess delayed response and recurrence. To study T cell clonal expansion in alopecia areata, the researchers applied high-throughput TCRbeta sequencing to both the C3H/HeJ mouse model and human patients. Disease severity in treated patients was measured with the SALT score, which quantifies the percentage of affected scalp surface area. RNA was extracted with the PAXgene miRNA kit for fixed scalp, the miRNeasy kit for PBMCs, and the RNeasy kit for mouse skin. Clonality in the scalp was compared among normal scalp (n=4), patchy alopecia areata scalp (n=8), and alopecia totalis/universalis scalp (n=8). Patients on tofacitinib were biopsied at baseline and after 4 and 24 weeks of treatment, and several of the patients also had a later scalp biopsy. Human TCRbeta sequencing covered scalp tissue and sorted CD4+ and CD8+ peripheral blood T cells from patchy and totalis/universalis alopecia areata patients and healthy controls.

About this clone: This receptor's antigen is unknown. No base-level quality is on record; no much larger clone is a single base apart.

The sample's treatment or condition label, decoded: oral pan-JAK inhibitor, 5-10 mg twice daily. From alopecia areata patients, peripheral blood was collected along with lesional scalp punch biopsies. PBMCs were separated by density centrifugation and stained for CD3, CD4 and CD8, after which CD4+ and CD8+ T cells were sorted on a FACSAria. Library method: the immunoSEQ multiplex PCR assay. RNA was extracted from all samples and reverse transcribed into cDNA, which served as template for TCR sequencing. SuperScript III was used for first-strand cDNA synthesis, primed with a 2:1 mix of oligo-dT and random hexamers. A synthetic immune receptor repertoire was used to gauge amplification bias, and whatever bias remained was removed computationally. Concerning the study's data processing: Raw reads were preprocessed for error removal, and CDR3 was defined according to IMGT conventions as running from the conserved cysteine to phenylalanine. Clonality was computed as 1 minus the Shannon entropy, with the entropy normalized by log2 of the number of productive unique TCRs. Whether scalp clones were CD4 or CD8 was inferred by matching scalp TCRbeta sequences against CD4 and CD8 repertoires sorted from blood. TCRdb provides this immuneACCESS table in a form limited to in-frame rearrangements. Some clones are lacking; in checked studies, under half of them reflect an unresolved V gene, and why the rest are absent is not known. The V and J calls and the clone size are those of that table, but D and trimming were determined from the DNA. A total of a few hundred thousand clones appear in this sample, roughly two fifths of them only once. 0.4% to 0.55% of the sample is taken by the ten largest.

The paper as a whole reports these results and caveats: Compared with mice, TCR sequences shared between patients were less clear, possibly partly because of HLA diversity across the patient population. Scalp TCR repertoire analysis is complicated because resident alphabeta T cells in normal human skin are also sequenced, whereas mouse skin is dominated by gammadelta T cells. Compared with normal scalp, lesional scalp had higher clonality and more expanded CD8+ clones, particularly in alopecia totalis/universalis, a pattern that suggests antigenic drive. Because the treated cohort was small and included a single nonresponder, larger studies are needed to assess links between baseline CD8+ expansion and response. With tofacitinib, both scalp clonality and the number of expanded CD8+ clones among the top 100 scalp clones went down significantly. Many expanded lesional clones were found to persist in scalp and blood during tofacitinib treatment, and relapse after treatment cessation may be partly explained by this persistence.

The specimen comprised CD4+ T cells sorted from blood, sampled around week 31, from a patient treated with tofacitinib. The receptor comes from a human donor with alopecia areata.

The CDR3 reads as follows: CASSAYRGGYGYTF. The DNA is as follows: TGTGCCAGCAGCGCTTACAGGGGAGGCTATGGCTACACCTTC. The chain links TRBV9 with TRBJ1-2, with 7 bases aligning to TRBD1. Trimming accounts for 3 bases at V and 4 bases at J, while the number of junction bases matched to no gene is 6. In the germline V gene, CDR1 corresponds to SGDLS and CDR2 to YYNGEE. The CDR3 sequence holds 14 residues, the cysteine and phenylalanine included. Kept here is only the CDR3 DNA, which spans 42 bases and is read in frame from base 1.